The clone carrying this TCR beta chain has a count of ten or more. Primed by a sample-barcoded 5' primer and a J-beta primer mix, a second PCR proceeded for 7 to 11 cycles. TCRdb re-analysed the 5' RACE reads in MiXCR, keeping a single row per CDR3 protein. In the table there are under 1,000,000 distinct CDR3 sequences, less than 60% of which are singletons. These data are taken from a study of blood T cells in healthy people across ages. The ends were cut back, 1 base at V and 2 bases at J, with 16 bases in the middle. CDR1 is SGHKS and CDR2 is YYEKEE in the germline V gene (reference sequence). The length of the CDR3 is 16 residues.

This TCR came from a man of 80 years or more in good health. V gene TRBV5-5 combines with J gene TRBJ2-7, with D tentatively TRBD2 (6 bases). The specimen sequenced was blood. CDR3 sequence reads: CASSLRGSGFTYEQYF. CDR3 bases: TGTGCCAGCAGCTTGCGTGGTAGCGGATTTACCTACGAGCAGTACTTC. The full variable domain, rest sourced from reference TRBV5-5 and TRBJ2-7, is DAGVTQSPTHLIKTRGQQVTLRCSPISGHKSVSWYQQVLGQGPQFIFQYYEKEERGRGNFPDRFSARQFPNYSSELNVNALLLGDSALYLCASSLRGSGFTYEQYFGPGTRLTVT.